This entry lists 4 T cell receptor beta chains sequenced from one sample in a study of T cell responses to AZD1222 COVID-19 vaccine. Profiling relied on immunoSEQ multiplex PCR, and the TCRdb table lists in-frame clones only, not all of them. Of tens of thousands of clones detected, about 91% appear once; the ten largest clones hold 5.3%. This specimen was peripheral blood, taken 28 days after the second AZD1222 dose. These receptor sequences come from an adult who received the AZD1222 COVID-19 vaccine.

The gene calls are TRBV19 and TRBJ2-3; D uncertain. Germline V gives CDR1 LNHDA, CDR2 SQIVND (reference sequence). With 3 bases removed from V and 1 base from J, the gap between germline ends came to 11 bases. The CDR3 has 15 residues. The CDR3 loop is CASSMSSYRTDTQYF. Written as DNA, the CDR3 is TGTGCCAGTAGTATGAGTTCATATCGCACAGATACGCAGTATTTT.

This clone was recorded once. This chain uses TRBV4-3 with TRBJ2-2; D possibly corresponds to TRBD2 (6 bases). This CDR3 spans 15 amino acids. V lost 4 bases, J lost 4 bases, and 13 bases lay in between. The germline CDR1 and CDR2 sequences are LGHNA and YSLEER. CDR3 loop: CASSPGGPRTGELFF. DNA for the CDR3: TGCGCCAGCAGCCCCGGAGGGCCACGCACCGGGGAGCTGTTTTTT.

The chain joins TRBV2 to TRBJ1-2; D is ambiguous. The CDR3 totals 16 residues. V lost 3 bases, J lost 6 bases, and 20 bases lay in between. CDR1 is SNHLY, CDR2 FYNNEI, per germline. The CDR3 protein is CASSDLPVQEGNGYTF. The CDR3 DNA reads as TGTGCCAGCAGTGACCTCCCTGTGCAGGAGGGAAATGGCTACACCTTC.

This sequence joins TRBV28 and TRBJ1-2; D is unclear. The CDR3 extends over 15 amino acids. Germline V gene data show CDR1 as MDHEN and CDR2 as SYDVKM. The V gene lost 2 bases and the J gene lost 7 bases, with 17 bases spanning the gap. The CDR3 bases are TGTGCCAGCAGTTTAGGCCCGGCCTACTCGGGTGGCTACACCTTC. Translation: CASSLGPAYSGGYTF.